This T cell receptor (beta chain) was obtained from a study of type 1 and type 2 diabetes patients. In the study overall: Participants included type 1 and type 2 diabetes patients plus nondiabetic controls.

Germline loops: CDR1 SGHTA, CDR2 FQGNSA. V lost 1 base and J lost 10, with 31 bases in between. The CDR3 is 19 residues long. In regard to this clonotype: Its antigen is as yet unknown.

Study results and caveats: Both CD4+ and CD8+ type 2 diabetes repertoires showed significantly higher diversity than type 1.

PCR was run on genomic DNA. Multiplex PCR with 30 forward and 13 reverse primers amplified the TCR beta CDR3. TCRdb recomputed calls from the multiplex PCR reads with MiXCR, one row per CDR3 protein. This table has around 300,000 distinct CDR3 sequences, around 50% appearing once. The sequence came from a man between 18 and 35 years old with type 2 diabetes. The sample taken for sequencing was peripheral blood mononuclear cells (PBMCs). The chain links TRBV7-2 to TRBJ2-5; possibly TRBD1 for D (5 bases). The CDR3 DNA sequence: TGTGCCAGCAGCTTAGGACGCGGCAGGGTATCATCTGGAGTCAGCGACCAGTACTTC. Residues: CASSLGRGRVSSGVSDQYF.